Following are 14 T cell receptor beta chains from one sample sequenced in a study of T cells in Graves' hyperthyroidism and ophthalmopathy. Amplified TCR beta CDR3 regions came from RNA transcripts. First-round RT-PCR targeting the TCR CDR3 was performed with the HTBI primer set. A single record per CDR3 protein comes from TCRdb applying MiXCR to the multiplex PCR reads. The table lists about 540,000 distinct CDR3 sequences, about 45% of them singletons. The sequencing input was peripheral blood or thyroid tissue (not recorded which). The receptors were gathered from a woman aged 18 to 35 with Graves' hyperthyroidism.

This rearrangement joins TRBV10-3 to TRBJ2-7; D is ambiguous. CDR1 and CDR2 (germline): ENHRY, SYGVKD. The CDR3 consists of 14 residues. V lost 10 bases and J lost 5, with 21 bases in between. The CDR3 region has the DNA TGTGCCAGTTATACCCCATCCAACCTTCACGAGCAGTACTTC. Protein: CASYTPSNLHEQYF.

The table lists this clonotype with many counts. The V call is TRBV15, the J call TRBJ2-7; the match to TRBD2 covers 7 bases. V trimming: 5 bases; J trimming: 1 base; junction bases outside the gene matches: 5. Per germline, CDR1 LNHNV and CDR2 YYDKDF (reference sequence). The CDR3 is 14 residues long. The CDR3 region has the DNA TGTGCCACCAGCCTTCTAGCGGAGTCCTACGAGCAGTACTTC. This translates into CATSLLAESYEQYF.

This clonotype was picked up a small number of times. The gene calls are TRBV6-2 or TRBV6-3 and TRBJ1-5; D remains unclear. The V end lost 11 bases, the J end lost 0 bases, and 11 bases lay between the germline ends. This CDR3 spans 13 amino acids. The germline gives CDR1 MNHEY, CDR2 SVGEGT. The CDR3: CAATGFSNQPQHF. In DNA form, the CDR3 reads TGTGCCGCGACGGGGTTTAGCAATCAGCCCCAGCATTTT.

J is TRBJ2-2 and V is TRBV7-9, with a possible D match to TRBD1 (5 bases). Germline loops: CDR1 SEHNR, CDR2 FQNEAQ (reference sequence). The CDR3 length is 15 residues. V was shortened by 2 bases and J by 1 base, with 8 bases between the two germline ends. For the CDR3, the DNA is TGTGCCAGCAGCTTAAGGGGCAAGAACACCGGGGAGCTGTTTTTT. It codes for CASSLRGKNTGELFF. Together with reference TRBV7-9 and TRBJ2-2, the CDR3 gives the full variable domain: DTGVSQNPRHKITKRGQNVTFRCDPISEHNRLYWYRQTLGQGPEFLTYFQNEAQLEKSRLLSDRFSAERPKGSFSTLEIQRTEQGDSAMYLCASSLRGKNTGELFFGEGSRLTVL.

The chain joins TRBV6-5 to TRBJ2-5, with 7 nucleotides matching TRBD2. Germline loops: CDR1 MNHEY, CDR2 SVGAGI. Trimming at V came to 5 bases and at J to 3 bases, leaving 6 bases not matched to a gene. The CDR3 contains 14 residues. CDR3 loop: CASSPGLDEETQYF. The DNA for the CDR3 is TGTGCCAGCAGTCCCGGACTAGATGAAGAGACCCAGTACTTC.

As regards this clonotype: The junction shows a germline mismatch at one end, possibly a read error. The gene calls are TRBV7-2 and TRBJ2-7; 7 bases agree with TRBD1. Per germline, CDR1 SGHTA and CDR2 FQGNSA. CDR3 size: 15 residues. The CDR3 region is CASSQGQGDAYEQYF. The CDR3 bases are TGCGCCAGCAGCCAAGGCCAGGGGGATGCCTACGAGCAGTACTTC. Combining the CDR3 with reference TRBV7-2 and TRBJ2-7 gives the whole variable domain GAGVSQSPSNKVTEKGKDVELRCDPISGHTALYWYRQSLGQGLEFLIYFQGNSAPDKSGLPSDRFSAERTGGSVSTLTIQRTQQEDSAVYLCASSQGQGDAYEQYFGPGTRLTVT.

The genes are TRBV5-1 and TRBJ2-7, with D unresolved. Germline V CDR1 and CDR2: SGHRS, YFSETQ. The CDR3 runs to 14 residues. The V gene lost 0 bases and the J gene lost 3 bases, with 10 bases spanning the gap. The CDR3 sequence: CASSLVHADYEQYF. The DNA for the CDR3 is TGCGCCAGCAGCTTGGTACACGCGGACTACGAGCAGTACTTC.

The genes are TRBV7-2 and TRBJ1-5, with D hard to call. Germline V CDR1 and CDR2: SGHTA, FQGNSA. Deletions cut 9 bases from V and 3 bases from J, with 15 bases between. The CDR3 runs to 14 residues. CDR3 protein: CASSIRGFNQPQHF. In DNA, the CDR3 is TGTGCCAGTAGTATACGCGGGTTCAATCAGCCCCAGCATTTT.

This clonotype has ten or more counts. The V call is TRBV24-1, the J call TRBJ1-2; D is ambiguous. The germline V gene has CDR1 KGHDR and CDR2 SFDVKD. The CDR3 sequence is 14 residues long. V gave up 0 bases and J gave up 4 bases, with 8 bases separating them. CDR3 protein: CATSDLQHPYGYTF. DNA for the CDR3: TGTGCCACCAGTGATTTGCAACACCCCTATGGCTACACCTTC.

V usage is TRBV6-4 and J usage is TRBJ1-5; maybe TRBD1 (5 bases). The germline V gene has CDR1 MRHNA and CDR2 SNTAGT. This CDR3 has 15 residues. Trimming left V 6 bases short and J 0 bases short, with 12 bases between. The CDR3 is CASRDTGGSNQPQHF. CDR3 DNA: TGTGCCAGCAGAGACACCGGGGGTAGCAATCAGCCCCAGCATTTT.

In nucleotides, the CDR3 is TGTGCCACCAGTGATTTGACAGGCGAAGAGACCCAGTACTTC. It is translated as CATSDLTGEETQYF. The chain recombines TRBV24-1 with TRBJ2-5; tentatively, D is TRBD1 (5 bases). CDR3 length equals 14 residues. With 0 bases removed from V and 3 bases from J, the gap between germline ends came to 7 bases. Germline CDR1 reads KGHDR; CDR2 reads SFDVKD.

This chain connects TRBV7-8 to TRBJ2-2; 7 bases line up with TRBD2. Germline CDR1 SGHVS, CDR2 FQNEAQ. This CDR3 has 16 amino acids. The junction had 10 bases not matched to a gene; V was cut back by 5 bases and J by 4 bases. The CDR3 coding sequence is TGTGCCAGCAGCCAAGATACTAGCGTTAGCACCGGGGAGCTGTTTTTT. It encodes CASSQDTSVSTGELFF.

Points on this clonotype: In this CDR3 the conserved last residue, phenylalanine or tryptophan, is missing, so a read error is likely. No DNA is shown, since the ends of the CDR3 on it are uncertain; the CDR3 is the one TCRdb lists. The V and J genes are TRBV7-3 and TRBJ1-2. The length of the CDR3 is 11 amino acids, counting both ends. CDR1 is SGHTA, CDR2 FQGTGA, per germline. The CDR3 is CASDTNYGYTA.

The gene calls are TRBV7-8 and TRBJ1-5; D remains ambiguous. Germline V gene data show CDR1 as SGHVS and CDR2 as FQNEAQ. The CDR3 is made up of 14 amino acids. V dropped 7 bases and J dropped 4 bases, with 14 bases sitting between them. CDR3: CASNDRGLNQPQHF. The DNA for the CDR3 is TGTGCCAGCAACGACCGTGGCCTTAATCAGCCCCAGCATTTT.